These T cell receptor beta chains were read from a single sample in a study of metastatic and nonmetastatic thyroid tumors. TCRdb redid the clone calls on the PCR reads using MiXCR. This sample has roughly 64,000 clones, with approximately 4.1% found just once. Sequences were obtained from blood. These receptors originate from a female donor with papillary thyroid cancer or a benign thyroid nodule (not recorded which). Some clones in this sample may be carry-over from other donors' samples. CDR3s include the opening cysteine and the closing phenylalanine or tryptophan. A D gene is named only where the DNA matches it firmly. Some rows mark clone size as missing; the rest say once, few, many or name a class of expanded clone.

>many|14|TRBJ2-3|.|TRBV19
CASSRSPGTDTQYF
TGTGCCAGTAGTCGTTCGCCGGGCACAGATACGCAGTATTTT
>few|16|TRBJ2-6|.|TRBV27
CASSSGGLSGANVLTF
TGTGCCAGCAGTTCAGGTGGACTATCTGGGGCCAACGTCCTGACTTTC
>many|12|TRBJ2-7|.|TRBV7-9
CASSLEDTVGYF
TGTGCCAGCAGCTTAGAGGACACCGTGGGGTACTTC
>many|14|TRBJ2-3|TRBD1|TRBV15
CATRRQGRTDTQYF
TGTGCCACCAGAAGACAGGGCCGCACAGATACGCAGTATTTT
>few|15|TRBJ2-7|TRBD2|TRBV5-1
CASSIVTSGNYEQYF
TGCGCCAGCAGCATAGTAACTAGCGGGAACTACGAGCAGTACTTC
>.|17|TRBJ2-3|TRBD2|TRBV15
CASDRGLAGGGVDTQYF
TGTGCCAGCGATCGAGGACTAGCGGGAGGGGGAGTAGATACGCAGTATTTT
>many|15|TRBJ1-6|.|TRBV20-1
CSAPDRSRSNSPLHF
TGCAGTGCCCCGGACAGATCACGCTCAAATTCACCCCTCCACTTT
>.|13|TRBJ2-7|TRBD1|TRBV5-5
CASSVGGTHEQYF
TGTGCCAGCAGTGTAGGGGGCACCCACGAGCAGTACTTC
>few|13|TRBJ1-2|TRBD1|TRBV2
CASNQQGASGYTF
TGTGCCAGCAACCAACAGGGGGCGAGCGGCTACACCTTC
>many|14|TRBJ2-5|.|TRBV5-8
CASTQTEYQETQYF
TGTGCCAGCACCCAGACAGAGTACCAAGAGACCCAGTACTTC
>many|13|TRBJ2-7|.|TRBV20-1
CSARTGPTYEQYF
TGCAGTGCTAGGACAGGACCCACCTACGAGCAGTACTTC
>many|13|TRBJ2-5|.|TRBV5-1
CASSLFLGETQYF
TGCGCCAGCAGCTTGTTCTTAGGGGAGACCCAGTACTTC
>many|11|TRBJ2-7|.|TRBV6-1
CASRDLYEQYF
TGTGCCAGCCGTGACCTCTACGAGCAGTACTTC
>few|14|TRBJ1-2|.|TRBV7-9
CASSLVQGNYGYTF
TGTGCCAGCAGCTTAGTGCAGGGTAACTATGGCTACACCTTC
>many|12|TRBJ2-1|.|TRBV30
CAWRSGLVEQFF
TGTGCCTGGAGGTCTGGCTTGGTAGAGCAGTTCTTC
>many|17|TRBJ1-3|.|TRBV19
CASAQGFTLGSGNTIYF
TGTGCCAGCGCCCAGGGATTCACTTTAGGCTCTGGAAACACCATATATTTT
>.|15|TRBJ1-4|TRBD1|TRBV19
CASSMGTGGVEKLFF
TGTGCCAGTAGTATGGGTACAGGGGGCGTTGAAAAACTGTTTTTT
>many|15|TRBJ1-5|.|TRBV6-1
CASSQRYGSEQPRHF
TGTGCCAGCAGCCAAAGGTACGGCTCAGAGCAGCCCCGGCATTTT
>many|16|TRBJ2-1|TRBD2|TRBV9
CASSVVGTSGVNEQFF
TGTGCCAGCAGCGTAGTCGGGACTAGCGGGGTCAATGAGCAGTTCTTC
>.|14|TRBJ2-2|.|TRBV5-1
CASSLEGVTGELFF
TGCGCCAGCAGCTTAGAAGGGGTCACCGGGGAGCTGTTTTTT
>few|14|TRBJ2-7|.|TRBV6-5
CASSFGTASYEQYF
TGTGCCAGCAGTTTCGGTACAGCTTCCTACGAGCAGTACTTC
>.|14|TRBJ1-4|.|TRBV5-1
CASSFGDSNEKLFF
TGCGCCAGCAGCTTCGGCGACAGTAATGAAAAACTGTTTTTT
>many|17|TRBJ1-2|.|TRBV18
CASSPPGRGKANYGYTF
TGTGCCAGCTCACCACCAGGTCGGGGGAAAGCTAACTATGGCTACACCTTC
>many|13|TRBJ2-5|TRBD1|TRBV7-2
CASSFQGVETQYF
TGTGCCAGCAGCTTTCAGGGGGTAGAGACCCAGTACTTC
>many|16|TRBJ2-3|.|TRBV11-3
CASSLDRGPPTDTQYF
TGTGCCAGCAGCTTAGATCGGGGACCCCCCACAGATACGCAGTATTTT
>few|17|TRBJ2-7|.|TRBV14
CASSHLPLQLGAYEQYF
TGTGCCAGCAGCCATCTTCCCCTCCAGCTGGGAGCCTACGAGCAGTACTTC